This TCR beta chain was observed in a study of T cells in Graves' hyperthyroidism and ophthalmopathy. On the basis of clinical symptoms, serum thyroxine and TRAb, thyroid ultrasound and orbital computed tomography, diagnoses were made. The CDR3 runs 14 residues. Germline CDR1 reads SGHTS; CDR2 reads YDEGEE. V lost 2 bases to trimming and J lost 6 bases, with 12 bases between them. Using RNA transcripts as the source, TCR beta CDR3 regions were amplified. An initial round of RT-PCR targeting the TCR CDR3 relied on the HTBI primer set. TCRdb redid the calling of the multiplex PCR reads with MiXCR, one entry per CDR3 protein. The sample yields more than 300,000 distinct CDR3 sequences, approximately 17% seen once. This clonotype was detected only a few times.

The V call is TRBV5-8, the J call TRBJ1-3; D gene unclear. The sequenced sample was blood. The receptor comes from a man aged 18-30 years with Graves' ophthalmopathy. CDR3 in amino acids: CASSLGPRENTIYF. The DNA of the CDR3 is TGTGCCAGCAGCTTAGGTCCCCGGGAAAACACCATATATTTT.